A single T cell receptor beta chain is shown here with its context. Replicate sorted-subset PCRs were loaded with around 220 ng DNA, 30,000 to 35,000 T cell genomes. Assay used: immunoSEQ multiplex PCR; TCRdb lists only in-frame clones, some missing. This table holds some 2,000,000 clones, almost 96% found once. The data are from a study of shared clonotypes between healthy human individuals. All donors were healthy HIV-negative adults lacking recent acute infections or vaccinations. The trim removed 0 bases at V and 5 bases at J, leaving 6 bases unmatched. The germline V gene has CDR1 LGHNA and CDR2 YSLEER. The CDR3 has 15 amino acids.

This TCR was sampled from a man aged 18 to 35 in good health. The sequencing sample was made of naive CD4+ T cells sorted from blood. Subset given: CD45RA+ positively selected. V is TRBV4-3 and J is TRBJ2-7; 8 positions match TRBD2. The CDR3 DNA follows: TGCGCCAGCAGCCAAGAGAAAGCGGGAGCGCACGAGCAGTACTTC. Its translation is CASSQEKAGAHEQYF.